This T cell receptor (beta chain) was sequenced in a study of shared clonotypes between healthy human individuals. CD45RO-negative cells were positively selected for CCR7, leaving out terminally differentiated effector memory CD45RA+ cells. The sorted-subset replicate PCRs were given about 200 ng DNA, which is around 29,000 T cell genomes. TCRdb's copy holds only in-frame clones and misses some; the assay was immunoSEQ multiplex PCR. The data show 550,000 to 650,000 clones, approximately 96% seen once. Trimming took off 3 bases at V and 4 bases at J, with 8 bases between the two ends. The CDR3 loop spans 13 amino acids. In germline, CDR1 is MDHEN, CDR2 SYDVKM.

This sequence originates from a woman aged 25 to 39 in good health. Sequencing was performed on naive CD8+ T cells sorted from blood. This rearrangement joins TRBV28 to TRBJ2-3, with D unclear. The CDR3 region is CASSLQASDTQYF. The CDR3 bases are TGTGCCAGCAGTTTGCAAGCTTCAGATACGCAGTATTTT.